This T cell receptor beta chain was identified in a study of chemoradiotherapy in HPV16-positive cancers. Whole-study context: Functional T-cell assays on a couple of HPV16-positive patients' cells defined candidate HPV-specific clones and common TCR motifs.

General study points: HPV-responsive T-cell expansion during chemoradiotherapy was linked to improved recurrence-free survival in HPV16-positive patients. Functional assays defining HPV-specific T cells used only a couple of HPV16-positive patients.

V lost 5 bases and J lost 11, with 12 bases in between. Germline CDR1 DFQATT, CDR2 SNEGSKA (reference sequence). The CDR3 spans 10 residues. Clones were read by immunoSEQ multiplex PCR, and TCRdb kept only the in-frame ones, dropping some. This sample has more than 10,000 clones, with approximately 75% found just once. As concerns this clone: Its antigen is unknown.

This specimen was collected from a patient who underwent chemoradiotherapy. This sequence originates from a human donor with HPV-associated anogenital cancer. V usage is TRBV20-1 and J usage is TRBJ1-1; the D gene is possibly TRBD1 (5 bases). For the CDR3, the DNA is TGCAGTGCTCAGGGCATTGAGGCTTTCTTT. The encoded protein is CSAQGIEAFF.